This T cell receptor (beta chain) was recovered during a study of blood T cell repertoires in COVID-19. TCRdb's copy holds only in-frame clones and misses some; the assay was immunoSEQ multiplex PCR. Of roughly 340,000 clones in the sample, roughly nine tenths were seen once. The CDR3 has 13 amino acids. Germline CDR1 reads SGDLS; CDR2 reads YYNGEE. The junction had 5 bases not matched to a gene; V was cut back by 5 bases and J by 8 bases. Specimen: PBMCs or T cells enriched from blood (not recorded which). This TCR derives from a man younger than 35 who had recovered from COVID-19. The chain employs TRBV9 and TRBJ2-1, with 9 bases matching TRBD2. The CDR3 sequence: CASSSGSRHEQFF. The CDR3 DNA reads as TGTGCCAGCAGTAGCGGGAGCCGGCATGAGCAGTTCTTC.